Sequencing of this TCR beta chain was carried out in a study of blood T cell repertoires in COVID-19. Study at large: Acute and convalescent COVID-19 specimens originated in the United States, Italy and Spain.

Per the authors' pipeline: Scientists estimated how many nucleated cells there were by amplifying reference gene primers. This table comes from immunoSEQ multiplex PCR, and its TCRdb copy is limited to in-frame clones, with some not included. V, J and clone size are those of that table, while D and trimming were read from the DNA. In the table there are over 250,000 clones, about 90% of which are singletons. The germline CDR1 and CDR2 sequences are LNHDA and SQIVND (reference sequence). V lost 0 bases, J lost 2 bases, and 6 bases stayed unmatched. The CDR3 runs to 17 residues. Sequenced: peripheral blood. The TCR originated in a woman aged 45-60 years with COVID-19, enrolled during active disease. The rearrangement joins TRBV19 to TRBJ2-3, with 9 bases that match TRBD1. The CDR3 loop reads CASSIEGRDRVTDTQYF. The CDR3 DNA sequence: TGTGCCAGTAGTATAGAGGGCCGGGACAGGGTCACAGATACGCAGTATTTT.